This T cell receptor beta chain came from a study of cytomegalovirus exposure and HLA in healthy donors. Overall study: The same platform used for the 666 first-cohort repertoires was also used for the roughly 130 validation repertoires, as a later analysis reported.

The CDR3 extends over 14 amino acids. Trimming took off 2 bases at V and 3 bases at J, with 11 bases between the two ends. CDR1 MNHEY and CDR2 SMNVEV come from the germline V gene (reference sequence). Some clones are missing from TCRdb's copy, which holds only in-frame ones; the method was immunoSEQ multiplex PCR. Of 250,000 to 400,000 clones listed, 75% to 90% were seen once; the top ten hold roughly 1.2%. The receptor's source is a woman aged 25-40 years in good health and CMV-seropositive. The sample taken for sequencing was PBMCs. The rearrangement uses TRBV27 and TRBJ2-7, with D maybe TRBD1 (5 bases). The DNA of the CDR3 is TGTGCCAGCAGTTTAATTGGACAATACTACGAGCAGTACTTC. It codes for CASSLIGQYYEQYF.